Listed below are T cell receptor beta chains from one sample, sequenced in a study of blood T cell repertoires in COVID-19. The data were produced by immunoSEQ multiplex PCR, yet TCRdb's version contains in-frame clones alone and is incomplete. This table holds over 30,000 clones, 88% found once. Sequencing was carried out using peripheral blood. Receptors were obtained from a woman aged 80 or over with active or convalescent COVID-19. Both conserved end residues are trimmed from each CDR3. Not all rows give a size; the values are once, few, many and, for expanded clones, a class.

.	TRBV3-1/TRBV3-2	ASSHLDRVNYGYT
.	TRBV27	AGARGPKHEQY
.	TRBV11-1	ASSPLAGGNEQF
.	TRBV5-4	ASSLTGQTDTQY
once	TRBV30	AWSEGQGEADTQY
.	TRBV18	ASTDSQETQY
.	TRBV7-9	ASTTGGPVSDTQY
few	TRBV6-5	ASSYATGVTEAF
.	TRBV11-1	ASSPQESYNEQF
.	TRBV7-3	ASSRDRVGTGELF
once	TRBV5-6	ASSLVKGDKNIQY
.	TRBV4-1	ASSQDRSPLH
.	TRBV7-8	ASSSTSVRGGNSHEQF
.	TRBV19	ASSTRGGSYNEQF
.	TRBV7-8	ASSLVGTGVHQPQH
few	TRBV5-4	ASSSGPTSGAF
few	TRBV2	ASSVEGVSYNEQF
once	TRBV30	AWSVLGGISTDTQY
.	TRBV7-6	ASSLELGLNTEAF
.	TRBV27	ASSLGAGVEAF
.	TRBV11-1	ASSLRWTSQETQY
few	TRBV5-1	ASSLAKSSENTGELF
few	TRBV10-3	AIGEGTAEAF
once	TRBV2	ASEVRTGTLGSSYNSPLH
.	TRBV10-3	AISDSGSSYNSPLH
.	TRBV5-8	ASSAGTGVVNIQY
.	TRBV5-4	ASSRQGTPYEQY
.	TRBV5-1	ASSLAVGGKETQY
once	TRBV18	ASSSGQLDYNEQF
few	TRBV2	ASSGQGYGYT
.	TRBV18	ASSADAPSPQETQY
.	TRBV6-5	ASNPGTTSTDTQY